This TCR beta chain was identified in a study of blood T cell repertoires in COVID-19. Germline loops: CDR1 LNHDA, CDR2 SQIVND (reference sequence). The CDR3 spans 19 residues. V was pared by 3 bases and J by 0 bases, with 11 bases of the junction left unmatched. Repertoires were generated with immunoSEQ multiplex PCR, while TCRdb's copy carries only in-frame clones and drops some. The table includes 150,000 or so clones, under 85% detected once. Material for sequencing was peripheral blood. The receptor comes from a man between 70 and 80 years old who had recovered from COVID-19. The chain uses TRBV19 and TRBJ2-5; 12 bases match TRBD2. CDR3 sequence reads: CASSMDLAGGQTYQETQYF. The CDR3 DNA sequence: TGTGCCAGTAGTATGGACCTAGCGGGAGGGCAAACGTACCAAGAGACCCAGTACTTC.